The clone carrying this TCR beta chain was recorded at least ten times. What it binds is unknown. The CDR3 contains 9 residues. Germline CDR1 MNHEY, CDR2 SMNVEV (reference sequence). Deletions cut 9 bases from V and 2 bases from J, with 2 bases between. Unique molecular identifiers tagged the TCRbeta library. MiXCR was run by TCRdb on the PCR reads, yielding one entry per CDR3 protein. The sample holds a few hundred thousand distinct CDR3 sequences, 10% to 15% seen once. The record originates from a study of T-cell reconstitution after alpha-beta-depleted transplantation in children. Whole-study findings and limits: Recipient T cells and thymic progenitors that survived were the source of the high TCRbeta diversity seen at day 60 in some patients. Expanded clones from the graft, numbering several hundred, reportedly supplied alpha-beta T cells about two months after transplant.

This TCR came from a male patient aged 10-17 years who had a stem cell transplant for acute myeloid leukemia, so the T cells may come from the graft donor. The starting material was PBMCs, mostly from graft donor cells, obtained 360 days after TCRalphabeta/CD19-depleted stem cell transplant. V gene TRBV27 combines with J gene TRBJ2-7; D is unresolved. The chain's CDR3 is CASPYEQYF. CDR3 nucleotide sequence: TGTGCCAGTCCCTACGAGCAGTACTTC.